Listed here are 24 T cell receptor beta chains from one sample, sequenced in a study of cytomegalovirus exposure and HLA in healthy donors. The PCR made use of 60 Vbeta and 13 Jbeta primers. Assay used: immunoSEQ multiplex PCR; TCRdb lists only in-frame clones, some missing. The data contain some 190,000 clones, 82% of them singletons. Sequenced sample: PBMCs. The receptors derive from a man in his forties in good health and CMV-seronegative.

The CDR3 coding sequence is TGTGCCAGCAGCCAGGGAGAGGGGGATGCGAACATTCAGTACTTC. Translating gives CASSQGEGDANIQYF. V usage is TRBV11-2 and J usage is TRBJ2-4, with D possibly being TRBD1 (6 bases). Trimming removed 5 bases at V and 7 bases at J, with 18 bases between. Germline V gene sequence: CDR1 SGHAT, CDR2 FQNNGV. This CDR3 is 15 amino acids long.

The CDR3 sequence: CASSQGSGRNHEQFF. The CDR3 region has the DNA TGTGCCAGCAGCCAAGGGAGCGGGAGAAACCATGAGCAGTTCTTC. V is TRBV14 and J is TRBJ2-1; 8 bases are a match to TRBD2. Losses at the gene ends were 1 base for V and 8 bases for J; bases not matched to a gene: 7. The germline CDR1 and CDR2 sequences are SGHDN and FVKESK. The CDR3 sequence is 15 residues long. Complete variable domain (other parts from reference TRBV14 and TRBJ2-1): EAGVTQFPSHSVIEKGQTVTLRCDPISGHDNLYWYRRVMGKEIKFLLHFVKESKQDESGMPNNRFLAERTGGTYSTLKVQPAELEDSGVYFCASSQGSGRNHEQFFGPGTRLTVL.

The rearrangement links TRBV11-3 to TRBJ1-5; D may be TRBD1 (5 bases). The CDR3 is 14 residues long. With 2 bases removed from V and 2 bases from J, the gap between germline ends came to 7 bases. Germline assignment: CDR1 SGHNT and CDR2 YENEEA. The CDR3 DNA reads TGTGCCAGCAGCTTAAAAGGGGGCAATCAGCCCCAGCATTTT. This codes for CASSLKGGNQPQHF.

V usage is TRBV6-6 and J usage is TRBJ2-7, with D possibly matching TRBD1 (6 bases). CDR1 MNHNY and CDR2 SVGAGI come from the germline V gene (reference sequence). CDR3 length equals 13 residues. Trimming removed 4 bases from V and 5 bases from J, with 12 bases in between. The CDR3, as DNA: TGTGCCAGCAGTTTGACAGGACCCAACGAGCAGTACTTC. Its protein product is CASSLTGPNEQYF.

The CDR3 bases are TGCGCCAGCAGCCAGGGCAGACAGGGGGCTGGCTATGGCTACACCTTC. It translates to CASSQGRQGAGYGYTF. The chain uses TRBV4-3 and TRBJ1-2; 10 nucleotides agree with TRBD1. The ends lost 3 bases at V and 4 bases at J; junction bases unmatched: 8. The germline V gene encodes CDR1 LGHNA and CDR2 YSLEER. The CDR3 totals 16 residues.

The V gene is TRBV28, the J gene TRBJ2-7; tentatively, D is TRBD2 (5 bases). V gave up 5 bases and J gave up 6 bases, with 14 bases separating them. This CDR3 comprises 13 residues. Looked up from germline, CDR1 is MDHEN and CDR2 is SYDVKM. CDR3 sequence (DNA): TGTGCCAGCAGTGGATCTAGCCTTGCCGAGCAGTACTTC. Its translation is CASSGSSLAEQYF. The full variable domain, rest sourced from reference TRBV28 and TRBJ2-7, is DVKVTQSSRYLVKRTGEKVFLECVQDMDHENMFWYRQDPGLGLRLIYFSYDVKMKEKGDIPEGYSVSREKKERFSLILESASTNQTSMYLCASSGSSLAEQYFGPGTRLTVT.

V gene TRBV2 combines with J gene TRBJ2-1; D is possibly TRBD2 (6 bases). CDR1 and CDR2 from the germline V gene are SNHLY and FYNNEI. This CDR3 comprises 11 residues. Trimming shortened V by 6 bases and J by 9 bases, and 9 bases separated the two germline ends. The DNA of the CDR3 is TGTGCCAGCAGACTAGCTCCTGAGCAGTTCTTC. This translates into CASRLAPEQFF.

V is TRBV7-3 and J is TRBJ1-1; the D is unclear. The CDR3 contains 13 residues. The V end was cut by 3 bases, the J end by 2 bases, with 7 bases between. Germline CDR1 reads SGHTA; CDR2 reads FQGTGA. The CDR3 spells CASSFPPNTEAFF. The CDR3 DNA follows: TGTGCCAGCAGCTTCCCCCCAAACACTGAAGCTTTCTTT.

J is TRBJ2-7 and V is TRBV28; 9 bases are shared with TRBD1. The CDR3 consists of 13 residues. The germline CDR1 and CDR2 sequences are MDHEN and SYDVKM. J lost 3 bases, V lost 6 bases, and 3 bases had no gene match. As DNA, the CDR3 is TGTGCCAGCAGGGGGACAGGGATCTACGAGCAGTACTTC. Translating it yields CASRGTGIYEQYF.

This chain joins TRBV6-1 and TRBJ2-5; no reliable D call. The germline gives CDR1 MNHNS, CDR2 SASEGT. V lost 6 bases, J lost 11 bases, and 10 bases lay in between. The CDR3 contains 10 residues. For the CDR3, the DNA is TGTGCCAGCAGGAATAAAGAGCAGTACTTC. As protein: CASRNKEQYF.

This clone was seen a few times. The V call is TRBV7-8, the J call TRBJ1-4; D remains unclear. CDR3 size: 13 residues. Germline V lookup: CDR1 SGHVS, CDR2 FQNEAQ. V lost 5 bases and J 8 bases, leaving 12 bases between the germline ends. In nucleotides, the CDR3 is TGTGCCAGCAGCCGGGAAGTGGGGGAAAAACTGTTTTTT. Amino acid sequence: CASSREVGEKLFF.

V and J are TRBV29-1 and TRBJ1-2, with D possibly TRBD1 on 5 matching bases. Trimming took off 5 bases at V and 3 bases at J, with 16 bases between the two ends. Germline V gives CDR1 SQVTM, CDR2 ANQGSEA. The CDR3 has 14 residues. Written as DNA, the CDR3 is TGCAGCGTTCTCACTCTCGAAGGGGACTATGGCTACACCTTC. Translated, it gives CSVLTLEGDYGYTF. The full variable domain, with the rest looked up from reference TRBV29-1 and TRBJ1-2, is SAVISQKPSRDICQRGTSLTIQCQVDSQVTMMFWYRQQPGQSLTLIATANQGSEATYESGFVIDKFPISRPNLTFSTLTVSNMSPEDSSIYLCSVLTLEGDYGYTFGSGTRLTVV.

V is TRBV7-2 and J is TRBJ2-7, with 10 bases that match TRBD2. Trimming took 5 bases from V and 3 from J; bases not matched to a gene: 10. Looked up from germline, CDR1 is SGHTA and CDR2 is FQGNSA. The CDR3 spans 16 residues. CDR3 sequence: CASSPSWASGGYEQYF. CDR3 nucleotide sequence: TGTGCCAGCAGCCCTTCTTGGGCTAGCGGGGGCTACGAGCAGTACTTC.

The rearrangement uses TRBV5-1 and TRBJ2-7, with 8 bases matching TRBD1. Per the germline V gene, CDR1 is SGHRS and CDR2 is YFSETQ. V dropped 4 bases and J dropped 3; count of bases not matched to a gene: 9. The CDR3 covers 15 residues. The CDR3 DNA reads TGCGCCAGCAGCCGTGACAGGGGAAAGGACTACGAGCAGTACTTC. Protein: CASSRDRGKDYEQYF.

The chain has TRBV7-3 and TRBJ2-5, with 10 positions matching TRBD1. Germline V lookup: CDR1 SGHTA, CDR2 FQGTGA. V lost 4 bases and J lost 5; bases outside the gene matches: 1. This CDR3 has 13 amino acids. The CDR3 here is CASSWDRGETQYF. The CDR3 DNA is TGTGCCAGCAGCTGGGACAGGGGTGAGACCCAGTACTTC. The whole variable domain, filled in from reference TRBV7-3 and TRBJ2-5, reads GAGVSQTPSNKVTEKGKYVELRCDPISGHTALYWYRQSLGQGPEFLIYFQGTGAADDSGLPNDRFFAVRPEGSVSTLKIQRTERGDSAVYLCASSWDRGETQYFGPGTRLLVL.

The V gene is TRBV4-1, the J gene TRBJ2-2, with TRBD1 matching 9 bases. The CDR3 has 15 amino acids. The germline V gene encodes CDR1 MGHRA and CDR2 YSYEKL. After removal of 4 bases from V and 8 bases from J, the junction contained 8 bases not matched to a gene. In DNA form, the CDR3 reads TGCGCCAGCAGCCTACGGGACAGGGATTCGGGGGAGCTGTTTTTT. Translating gives CASSLRDRDSGELFF.

About this clone itself: Relative to the germline gene, one junction end is altered; a read error may explain this. V gene TRBV6-1 combines with J gene TRBJ2-3, with 10 bases that match TRBD1. Germline V gives CDR1 MNHNS, CDR2 SASEGT. This CDR3 comprises 15 residues. The CDR3 bases are TGTGCCAGCAGAGAAGACAGGGGGCATACAGATACGCAGTATTTT. Encoded protein: CASREDRGHTDTQYF.

The rearrangement links TRBV5-4 to TRBJ1-1; D call uncertain. Trimming shortened V by 5 bases and J by 3 bases, and 11 bases separated the two germline ends. The CDR3 has 13 amino acids. The germline CDR1 and CDR2 sequences are SGHNT and YYREEE (reference sequence). The CDR3 DNA reads TGTGCCAGCAGATCCACCCGGGACACTGAAGCTTTCTTT. The encoded protein is CASRSTRDTEAFF.

V and J are TRBV18 and TRBJ1-1, with TRBD1 matching over 7 bases. Losses at the gene ends were 1 base for V and 8 bases for J; bases not matched to a gene: 16. The CDR3 extends over 17 amino acids. Germline CDR1 reads KGHSH; CDR2 reads LQKENI. The CDR3 sequence is CASSPRQGPLADKEAFF. The CDR3 DNA sequence: TGTGCCAGCTCACCACGACAGGGCCCCCTCGCCGATAAGGAAGCTTTCTTT.

The chain has TRBV13 and TRBJ2-1, with 12 bases fitting TRBD2. Looked up from germline, CDR1 is PRHDT and CDR2 is FYEKMQ (reference sequence). The CDR3 runs 15 residues. V dropped 1 base and J dropped 8; count of bases not matched to a gene: 3. CDR3 bases: TGTGCCAGCAGCTTAGACCTAGCGGGAGGGGATGAGCAGTTCTTC. This encodes CASSLDLAGGDEQFF.

Remarks on this clone: The sample carries other DNA sequences with the same CDR3. The genes are TRBV28 and TRBJ2-5; TRBD1 matches 7 bases. CDR3 length equals 15 residues. The germline V gene encodes CDR1 MDHEN and CDR2 SYDVKM. V trimming: 6 bases; J trimming: 4 bases; junction bases outside the gene matches: 11. CDR3 amino acids: CASRPGQPRRETQYF. The DNA for the CDR3 is TGTGCCAGCAGACCGGGACAGCCTCGTCGAGAGACCCAGTACTTC.

This clone was seen only once. The chain combines TRBV27 with TRBJ2-7, with 7 positions matching TRBD2. This CDR3 spans 15 amino acids. The germline V gene encodes CDR1 MNHEY and CDR2 SMNVEV (reference sequence). The junction had 9 bases not matched to a gene; V was cut back by 6 bases and J by 1 base. CDR3 coding DNA: TGTGCCAGCAGCCCATCCTGGGGGGGATCCTACGAGCAGTACTTC. Amino acid sequence: CASSPSWGGSYEQYF.

J is TRBJ2-7 and V is TRBV7-9, with D perhaps matching TRBD1 (6 bases). Germline CDR1 is SEHNR and CDR2 is FQNEAQ (reference sequence). This CDR3 is 14 amino acids long. V dropped 0 bases and J dropped 6 bases, with 12 bases sitting between them. This CDR3 reads CASSLAQGTREQYF. The CDR3 nucleotides read TGTGCCAGCAGCTTAGCACAGGGAACTCGCGAGCAGTACTTC.

The chain carries TRBV7-8 and TRBJ1-6; D might be TRBD1 (6 bases). From germline, CDR1 is SGHVS and CDR2 FQNEAQ. The CDR3 runs to 14 residues. V was pared by 6 bases and J by 8 bases, with 14 bases between. In nucleotides, the CDR3 is TGTGCCAGCAGAACCGGGACAAGAGATTCACCCCTCCACTTT. Residues: CASRTGTRDSPLHF.